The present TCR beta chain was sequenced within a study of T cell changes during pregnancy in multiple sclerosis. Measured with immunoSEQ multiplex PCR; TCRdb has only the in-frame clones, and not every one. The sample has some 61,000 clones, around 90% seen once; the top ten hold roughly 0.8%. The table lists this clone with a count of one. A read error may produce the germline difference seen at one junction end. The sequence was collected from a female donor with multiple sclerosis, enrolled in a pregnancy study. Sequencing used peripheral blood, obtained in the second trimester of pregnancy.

DNA of the CDR3: TGTGCCAGCACCTTGCGGGGTTTCGTTTCCTACGAGCAGTACTTC. It yields the protein CASTLRGFVSYEQYF. V gene TRBV5-6 combines with J gene TRBJ2-7; D perhaps matches TRBD2 (6 bases). CDR1 and CDR2 from the germline V gene are SGHDT and YYEEEE. The CDR3 length is 15 residues.